The 8 T cell receptor beta chains presented below share a single source sample, sequenced in a study of radiation and T cells in renal cell carcinoma. Libraries were prepared by immunoSEQ multiplex PCR; TCRdb keeps only in-frame clonotypes and omits some of them. The data contain approximately 110,000 clones, approximately 80% of them seen just once; the ten biggest clones take up around 3%. The time point: baseline pretreatment blood. Treatment given: 15 Gy SBRT to primary tumor, nephrectomy 4 weeks later. The sample consisted of blood, taken from a patient whose treatment included radiotherapy and nephrectomy. These receptors were obtained from a woman in her fifties or sixties with renal cell carcinoma.

The rearrangement links TRBV10-2 to TRBJ2-7, with TRBD2 matching 7 bases. Germline CDR1 is WSHSY and CDR2 is SAAADI. The length of the CDR3 is 14 residues. After removal of 3 bases from V and 9 bases from J, the junction contained 11 bases not matched to a gene. The CDR3 region has the DNA TGCGCCAGCAGTGATAATCGTCTAGCGGTGGGGCAGTACTTC. It is translated as CASSDNRLAVGQYF.

The chain recombines TRBV6-1 with TRBJ2-7; D tentatively fits TRBD1 or TRBD2 (5 bases each). CDR3 length equals 11 residues. Per germline, CDR1 MNHNS and CDR2 SASEGT. Deletions cut 8 bases from V and 3 bases from J, with 8 bases between. CDR3 nucleotide sequence: TGTGCCAGCGGGGACCTCTACGAGCAGTACTTC. Its translation: CASGDLYEQYF.

J is TRBJ2-7 and V is TRBV27; D might be TRBD1 (5 bases). V was cut by 4 bases and J by 1 base, with 8 bases left in between. Germline V gene data show CDR1 as MNHEY and CDR2 as SMNVEV (reference sequence). CDR3 length: 13 amino acids. CDR3 sequence: CASSSDKSYEQYF. For the CDR3, the DNA is TGTGCCAGCAGTTCGGACAAATCCTACGAGCAGTACTTC.

This chain joins TRBV20-1 and TRBJ1-2, with D tentatively TRBD1 (5 bases). The CDR3 covers 11 residues. Germline V gene sequence: CDR1 DFQATT, CDR2 SNEGSKA (reference sequence). Trimming cost V 6 bases and J 2 bases, with 7 bases left between them. The DNA for the CDR3 is TGCAGTGCCCAGGGCAACTATGGCTACACCTTC. Protein: CSAQGNYGYTF.

The chain joins TRBV2 to TRBJ1-2, with D maybe TRBD1 (6 bases). Deletions cut 9 bases from V and 2 bases from J, with 13 bases between. This CDR3 comprises 13 residues. Germline V CDR1 and CDR2: SNHLY, FYNNEI. CDR3 sequence reads: CASSGEPNYGYTF. The CDR3, as DNA: TGTGCCAGTTCAGGGGAACCGAACTATGGCTACACCTTC.

The chain links TRBV5-1 to TRBJ1-3, with D possibly TRBD1 on 6 matching bases. Trimming pared 0 bases from V and 0 bases from J, leaving 7 bases between. Germline assignment: CDR1 SGHRS and CDR2 YFSETQ. This CDR3 spans 15 amino acids. The CDR3: CASSLGGRSGNTIYF. The CDR3 DNA follows: TGCGCCAGCAGCTTGGGGGGGCGCTCTGGAAACACCATATATTTT. Full variable domain (remainder filled in from reference TRBV5-1 and TRBJ1-3): KAGVTQTPRYLIKTRGQQVTLSCSPISGHRSVSWYQQTPGQGLQFLFEYFSETQRNKGNFPGRFSGRQFSNSRSEMNVSTLELGDSALYLCASSLGGRSGNTIYFGEGSWLTVV.

The chain carries TRBV7-2 and TRBJ2-7; 9 bases agree with TRBD1. Germline CDR1 and CDR2: SGHTA and FQGNSA. The V segment lost 4 bases and the J segment 2 bases; nucleotides outside the gene matches: 12. The CDR3 is made up of 17 amino acids. The CDR3: CASSSLQAGTGTYEQYF. The CDR3 DNA reads TGTGCCAGCAGCTCCCTTCAAGCCGGGACAGGGACCTACGAGCAGTACTTC.

The chain couples TRBV30 to TRBJ1-5; D is possibly TRBD1 (5 bases). Trimming pared 0 bases from V and 8 bases from J, leaving 20 bases between. CDR1 is GTSNPN and CDR2 is SVGIG in the germline V gene (reference sequence). This CDR3 is built from 16 residues. DNA for the CDR3: TGTGCCTGGAGTGTCGTCGGGACTCCCCGCGGAAAGCCCCAGCATTTT. Translating it yields CAWSVVGTPRGKPQHF.